Listed below are T cell receptor beta chains from one sample, sequenced in a study of cytomegalovirus exposure and HLA in healthy donors. Some clones are missing from TCRdb's copy, which holds only in-frame ones; the method was immunoSEQ multiplex PCR. This sample has about 160,000 clones, with about 95% found just once. The specimen was PBMCs. These receptors were collected from a woman aged 18-29 years in good health and CMV-seronegative. Each CDR3 is given with its conserved first and last residue. A D gene is named only where the DNA matches it firmly.

d_gene	v_gene	j_gene	CDR3nt	CDR3aa
NA	TRBV4-3	TRBJ2-7	TGCGCCAGCAGCCAAGGGACAGACAAACCCTACGAGCAGTACTTC	CASSQGTDKPYEQYF
NA	TRBV6-5	TRBJ1-6	TGTGCCAGCACCGGTCGGTCCAGGGAAGATTCACCCCTCCACTTT	CASTGRSREDSPLHF
NA	TRBV10-3	TRBJ2-5	TGTGCCATCAGAGAAGAGCGATGGGAAGAGACCCAGTACTTC	CAIREERWEETQYF
TRBD2	TRBV7-6	TRBJ2-5	TGTGCCAGCAGCTTAAGGCGGGGGAGGGAGACCCAGTACTTC	CASSLRRGRETQYF
TRBD1	TRBV19	TRBJ1-6	TGTGCCAGTAGATCAAAAGACAGGGACTATAATTCACCCCTCCACTTT	CASRSKDRDYNSPLHF
TRBD1	TRBV2	TRBJ1-4	TGTGCCAGCAGGGAAATGACAGGGGGAGACGAAAAACTGTTTTTT	CASREMTGGDEKLFF
TRBD1	TRBV2	TRBJ1-1	TGTGCCAGCAGCCCCGGGACAGGGGTCATGAACACTGAAGCTTTCTTT	CASSPGTGVMNTEAFF
TRBD2	TRBV7-2	TRBJ2-1	TGTGCCAGCACAGCGGGGGTAGGTGAGCAGTTCTTC	CASTAGVGEQFF
NA	TRBV18	TRBJ1-3	TGTGCCAGCTCACCAGGGAGGGATTCGATCACCATATATTTT	CASSPGRDSITIYF
NA	TRBV5-6	TRBJ1-2	TGTGCCAGCAGCTCGTCACAGCAGGGTAACTATGGCTACACCTTC	CASSSSQQGNYGYTF
NA	TRBV27	TRBJ1-6	TGTGCCAGCAGTTTATCCCCCTCCCTCCCCCTCCACTTT	CASSLSPSLPLHF
NA	TRBV7-3	TRBJ2-1	TGTGCCAGCAGCTCGGTCAGGTACAATGAGCAGTTCTTC	CASSSVRYNEQFF
NA	TRBV5-1	TRBJ1-1	TGCGCCAGCAGCTTGGTAGTCACCGAGAACACTGAAGCTTTCTTT	CASSLVVTENTEAFF
NA	TRBV7-9	TRBJ2-7	TGTGCCAGCAGCTTAAGTCAGGGGTTGACCTACGAGCAGTACTTC	CASSLSQGLTYEQYF
NA	TRBV14	TRBJ2-3	TGTGCCAGCAGTCGGACCGGGACTAGCACAGATACGCAGTATTTT	CASSRTGTSTDTQYF
TRBD1	TRBV5-4	TRBJ1-2	TGTGCCAGCAGCACGACAGGGGGGCATGGCTACACCTTC	CASSTTGGHGYTF
TRBD2	TRBV25-1	TRBJ2-1	TGTGCCAGCAGGGGGGGACTAGCGGGTCTGGGCAATGAGCAGTTCTTC	CASRGGLAGLGNEQFF
NA	TRBV2	TRBJ1-5	TGTGCCAGCAGTGATAGGCCGGCAGGTCAGCCCCAGCATTTT	CASSDRPAGQPQHF
TRBD1	TRBV19	TRBJ1-2	TGTGCCAGTAATGAGGGGGCCGGCGGCTACACCTTC	CASNEGAGGYTF
TRBD1	TRBV13	TRBJ2-6	TGTGCCAGCAGCGAAGCCGGGACAGGACGAGCTCCTGGGGCCAACGTCCTGACTTTC	CASSEAGTGRAPGANVLTF
TRBD1	TRBV14	TRBJ2-7	TGTGCCAGTGACAGGGGCTGGGGAGAGCAGTACTTC	CASDRGWGEQYF
TRBD2	TRBV7-8	TRBJ2-3	TGTGCCAGCAGCCCGCGGACTAGCGGGGGGGGTGATACGCAGTATTTT	CASSPRTSGGGDTQYF
TRBD1	TRBV6-6	TRBJ1-5	TGTGCCAGCAGCCGTGGAGGACAGGTCAATCAGCCCCAGCATTTT	CASSRGGQVNQPQHF
TRBD1	TRBV5-1	TRBJ1-2	TGCGCCAGCAGCTCGGAACAGGGGGTATATGGCTACACCTTC	CASSSEQGVYGYTF